This T cell receptor beta chain was captured by sequencing in a study of Tregs in tolerant kidney transplant recipients. Study-wide points: For some patients, primers changed over time, blocking nucleotide-level comparison.

Related graft donors supplied nonmyeloablative bone marrow transplants, and mixed chimerism was transient. Unstimulated Tregs (CD4+CD25+CD127-) and CD4+CD25- non-Tregs were sorted from PBMCs. The CDR3 is made up of 17 amino acids. Germline V CDR1 and CDR2: LGHNA, YNFKEQ. The junction had 5 bases not matched to a gene; V was cut back by 0 bases and J by 2 bases. The protocol was immunoSEQ multiplex PCR, while the TCRdb copy is restricted to in-frame clones and leaves out a portion. The sample consists of 45,000 or so clones, more than 70% of them appearing once. Worth noting for this clone: Its antigen is currently unknown.

The sample in question was CD8+ T cells from blood (PBMCs), obtained 12 months after the transplant. The chain links TRBV4-2 to TRBJ2-7; 12 nucleotides line up with TRBD2. The sequence was obtained from a human patient who received a combined kidney and bone marrow transplant. These T cells may partly come from the graft donor. CDR3 coding DNA: TGTGCCAGCAGCCAAGAGAGACTAGCGGGGGCACCCTACGAGCAGTACTTC. This sequence encodes CASSQERLAGAPYEQYF.